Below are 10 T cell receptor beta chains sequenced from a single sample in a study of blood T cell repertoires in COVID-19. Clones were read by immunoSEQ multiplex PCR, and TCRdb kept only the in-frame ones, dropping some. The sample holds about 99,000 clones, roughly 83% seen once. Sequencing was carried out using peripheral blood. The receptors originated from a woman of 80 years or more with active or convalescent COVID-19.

The CDR3 nucleotides read TGTGCCAGCAGTTTAATGGCGAGGGGGATAAACAATGAGCAGTTCTTC. Residues: CASSLMARGINNEQFF. The rearrangement links TRBV28 to TRBJ2-1; D perhaps matches TRBD1 (6 bases). Trimming took off 2 bases at V and 5 bases at J, with 16 bases between the two ends. The CDR3 extends over 16 amino acids. Germline-derived CDR1 and CDR2 are MDHEN and SYDVKM. The full variable domain, rest sourced from reference TRBV28 and TRBJ2-1, is DVKVTQSSRYLVKRTGEKVFLECVQDMDHENMFWYRQDPGLGLRLIYFSYDVKMKEKGDIPEGYSVSREKKERFSLILESASTNQTSMYLCASSLMARGINNEQFFGPGTRLTVL.

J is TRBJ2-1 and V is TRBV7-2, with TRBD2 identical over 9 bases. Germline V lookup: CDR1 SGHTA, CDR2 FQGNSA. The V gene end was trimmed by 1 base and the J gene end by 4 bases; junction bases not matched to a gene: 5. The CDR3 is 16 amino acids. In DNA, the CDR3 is TGTGCCAGCAGCTTAGTCGGCGGGGGGGATTACAATGAGCAGTTCTTC. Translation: CASSLVGGGDYNEQFF.

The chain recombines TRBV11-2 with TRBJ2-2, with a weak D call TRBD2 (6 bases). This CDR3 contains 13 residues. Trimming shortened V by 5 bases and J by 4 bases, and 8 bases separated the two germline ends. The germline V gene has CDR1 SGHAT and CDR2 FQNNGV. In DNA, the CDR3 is TGTGCCAGCAGCCCCGGGGGCACCGGGGAGCTGTTTTTT. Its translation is CASSPGGTGELFF.

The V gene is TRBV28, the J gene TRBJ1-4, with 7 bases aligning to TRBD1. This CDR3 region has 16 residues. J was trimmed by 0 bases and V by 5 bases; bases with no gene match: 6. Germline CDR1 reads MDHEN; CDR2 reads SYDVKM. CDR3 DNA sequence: TGTGCCAGCAGTCCTCGCGGACAGGCAACTAATGAAAAACTGTTTTTT. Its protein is CASSPRGQATNEKLFF.

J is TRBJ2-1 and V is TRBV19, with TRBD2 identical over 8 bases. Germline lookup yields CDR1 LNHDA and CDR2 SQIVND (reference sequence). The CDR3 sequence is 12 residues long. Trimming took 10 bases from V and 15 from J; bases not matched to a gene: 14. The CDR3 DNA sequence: TGTGCCACCCAACCCGAGGCGGGAGGAGCGTTCTTC. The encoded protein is CATQPEAGGAFF.

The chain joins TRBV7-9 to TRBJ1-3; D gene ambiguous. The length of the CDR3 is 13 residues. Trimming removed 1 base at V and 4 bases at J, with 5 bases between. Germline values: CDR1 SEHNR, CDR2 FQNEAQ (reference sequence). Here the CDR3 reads CASSLGGGNTIYF. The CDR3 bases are TGTGCCAGCAGCTTAGGCGGAGGAAACACCATATATTTT.

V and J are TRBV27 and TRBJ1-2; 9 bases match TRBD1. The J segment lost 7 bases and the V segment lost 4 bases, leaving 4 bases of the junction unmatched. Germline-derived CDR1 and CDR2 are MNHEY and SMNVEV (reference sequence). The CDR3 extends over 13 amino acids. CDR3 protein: CASSSTGGGGYTF. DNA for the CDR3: TGTGCCAGCAGTTCGACAGGGGGAGGTGGCTACACCTTC.

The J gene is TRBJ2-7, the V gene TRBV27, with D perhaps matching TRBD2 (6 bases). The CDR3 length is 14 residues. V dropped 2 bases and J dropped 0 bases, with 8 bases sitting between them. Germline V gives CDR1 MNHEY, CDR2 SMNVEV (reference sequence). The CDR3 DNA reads TGTGCCAGCAGTTTAACCGGGAGCTCCTACGAGCAGTACTTC. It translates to CASSLTGSSYEQYF.

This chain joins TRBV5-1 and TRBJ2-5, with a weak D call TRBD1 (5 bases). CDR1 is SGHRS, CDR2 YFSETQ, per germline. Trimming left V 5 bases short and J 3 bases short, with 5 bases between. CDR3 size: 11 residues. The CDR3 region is CASRTEETQYF. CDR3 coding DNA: TGCGCCAGCAGGACAGAAGAGACCCAGTACTTC.

CDR3: CASSPLVGGSDKNIQYF. The CDR3 DNA follows: TGTGCCAGCTCACCACTAGTCGGGGGGTCGGACAAAAACATTCAGTACTTC. The chain links TRBV18 to TRBJ2-4, with 7 bases lining up with TRBD2. Trimming took 1 base from V and 3 from J; bases not matched to a gene: 9. The CDR3 is made up of 17 amino acids. Germline CDR1 KGHSH, CDR2 LQKENI.